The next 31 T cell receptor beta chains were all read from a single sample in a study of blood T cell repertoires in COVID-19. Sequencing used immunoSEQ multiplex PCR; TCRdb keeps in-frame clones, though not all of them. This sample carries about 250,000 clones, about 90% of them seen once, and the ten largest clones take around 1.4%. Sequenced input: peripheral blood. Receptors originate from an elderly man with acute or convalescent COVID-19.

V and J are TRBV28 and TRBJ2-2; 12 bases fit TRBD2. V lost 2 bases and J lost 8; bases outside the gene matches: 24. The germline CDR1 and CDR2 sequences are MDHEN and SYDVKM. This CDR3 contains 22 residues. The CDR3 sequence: CASSLLYGGLAGSGLLTGELFF. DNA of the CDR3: TGTGCCAGCAGTTTACTTTATGGGGGACTAGCGGGTTCAGGGTTGTTGACGGGGGAGCTGTTTTTT.

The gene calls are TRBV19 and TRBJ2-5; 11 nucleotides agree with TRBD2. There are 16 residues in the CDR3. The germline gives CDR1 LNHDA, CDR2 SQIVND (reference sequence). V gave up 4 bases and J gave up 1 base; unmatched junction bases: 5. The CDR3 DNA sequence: TGTGCCAGTAGTAGACTAGCGGGGACAATCCAAGAGACCCAGTACTTC. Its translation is CASSRLAGTIQETQYF.

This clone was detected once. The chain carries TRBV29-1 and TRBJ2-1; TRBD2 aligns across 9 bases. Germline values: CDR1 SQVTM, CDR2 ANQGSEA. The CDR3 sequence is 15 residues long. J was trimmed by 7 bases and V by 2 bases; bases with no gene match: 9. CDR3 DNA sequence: TGCAGCGTTGAACCAATAGCGGGAGATAGGAATGAGCAGTTCTTC. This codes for CSVEPIAGDRNEQFF.

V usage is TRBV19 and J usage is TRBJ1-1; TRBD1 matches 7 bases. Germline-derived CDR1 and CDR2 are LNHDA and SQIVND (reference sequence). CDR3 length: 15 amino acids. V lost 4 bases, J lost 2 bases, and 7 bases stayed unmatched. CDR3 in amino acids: CASSTGQVLNTEAFF. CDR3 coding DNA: TGTGCCAGTAGTACCGGACAGGTCCTTAACACTGAAGCTTTCTTT.

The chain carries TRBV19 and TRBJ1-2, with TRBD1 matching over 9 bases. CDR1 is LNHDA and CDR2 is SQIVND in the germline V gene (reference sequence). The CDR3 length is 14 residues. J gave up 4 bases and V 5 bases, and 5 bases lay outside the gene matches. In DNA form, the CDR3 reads TGTGCCAGTAGTTTGACAGGGGGTCGCTATGGCTACACCTTC. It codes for CASSLTGGRYGYTF.

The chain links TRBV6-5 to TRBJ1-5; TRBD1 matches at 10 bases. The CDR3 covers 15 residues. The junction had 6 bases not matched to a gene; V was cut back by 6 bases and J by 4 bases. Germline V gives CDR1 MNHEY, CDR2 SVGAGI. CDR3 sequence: CASRRDRGRNQPQHF. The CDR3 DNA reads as TGTGCCAGCAGGAGGGACAGGGGTCGGAATCAGCCCCAGCATTTT.

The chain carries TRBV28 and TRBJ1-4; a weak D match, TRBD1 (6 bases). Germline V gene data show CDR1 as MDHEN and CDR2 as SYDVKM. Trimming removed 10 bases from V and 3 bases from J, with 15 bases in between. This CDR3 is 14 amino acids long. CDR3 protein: CATWMGAANEKLFF. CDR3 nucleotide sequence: TGTGCCACGTGGATGGGGGCCGCTAATGAAAAACTGTTTTTT.

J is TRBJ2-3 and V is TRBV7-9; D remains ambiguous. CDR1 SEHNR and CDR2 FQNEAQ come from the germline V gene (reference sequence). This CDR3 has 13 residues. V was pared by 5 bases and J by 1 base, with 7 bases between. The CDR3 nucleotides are TGTGCCAGCAGCACGGGTCGCACAGATACGCAGTATTTT. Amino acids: CASSTGRTDTQYF.

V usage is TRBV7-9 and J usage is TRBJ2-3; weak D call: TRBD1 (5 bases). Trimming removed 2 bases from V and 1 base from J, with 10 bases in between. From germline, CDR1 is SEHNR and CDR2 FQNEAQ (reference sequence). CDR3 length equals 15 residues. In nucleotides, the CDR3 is TGTGCCAGCAGCTTACTAGGGGCGGGCACAGATACGCAGTATTTT. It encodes CASSLLGAGTDTQYF.

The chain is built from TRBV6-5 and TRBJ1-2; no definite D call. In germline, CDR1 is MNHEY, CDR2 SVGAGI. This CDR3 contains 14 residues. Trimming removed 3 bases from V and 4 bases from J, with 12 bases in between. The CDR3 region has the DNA TGTGCCAGCAGTTATGATGAGGGTCGCTATGGCTACACCTTC. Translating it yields CASSYDEGRYGYTF.

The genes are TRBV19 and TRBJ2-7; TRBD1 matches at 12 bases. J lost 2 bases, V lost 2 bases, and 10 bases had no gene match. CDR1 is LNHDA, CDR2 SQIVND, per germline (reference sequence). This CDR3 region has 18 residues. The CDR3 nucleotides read TGTGCCAGTAGTATATACGGGACAGGGGGCGAGGGTCCCTACGAGCAGTACTTC. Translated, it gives CASSIYGTGGEGPYEQYF.

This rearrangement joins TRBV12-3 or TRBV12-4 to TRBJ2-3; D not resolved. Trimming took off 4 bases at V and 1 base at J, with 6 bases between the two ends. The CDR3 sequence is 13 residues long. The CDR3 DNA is TGTGCCAGCAGTTCCGTCGGCACAGATACGCAGTATTTT. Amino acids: CASSSVGTDTQYF.

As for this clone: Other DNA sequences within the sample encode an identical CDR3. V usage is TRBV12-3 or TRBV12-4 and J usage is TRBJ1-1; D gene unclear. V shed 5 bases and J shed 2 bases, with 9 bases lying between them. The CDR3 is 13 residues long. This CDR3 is CASSLSFNTEAFF. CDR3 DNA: TGTGCCAGCAGTCTTTCTTTCAACACTGAAGCTTTCTTT.

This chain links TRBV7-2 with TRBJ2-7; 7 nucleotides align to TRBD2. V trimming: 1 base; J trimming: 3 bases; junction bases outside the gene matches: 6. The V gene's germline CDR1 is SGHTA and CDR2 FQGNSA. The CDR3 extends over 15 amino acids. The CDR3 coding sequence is TGTGCCAGCAGCTTAGAAGGGGCGGGGGTCTACGAGCAGTACTTC. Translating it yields CASSLEGAGVYEQYF.

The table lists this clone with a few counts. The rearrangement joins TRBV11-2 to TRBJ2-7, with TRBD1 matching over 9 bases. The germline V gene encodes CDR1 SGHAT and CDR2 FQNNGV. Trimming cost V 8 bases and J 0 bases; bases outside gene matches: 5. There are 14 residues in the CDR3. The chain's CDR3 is CASAPQGASYEQYF. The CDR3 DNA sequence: TGTGCCAGCGCACCACAGGGGGCCTCCTACGAGCAGTACTTC.

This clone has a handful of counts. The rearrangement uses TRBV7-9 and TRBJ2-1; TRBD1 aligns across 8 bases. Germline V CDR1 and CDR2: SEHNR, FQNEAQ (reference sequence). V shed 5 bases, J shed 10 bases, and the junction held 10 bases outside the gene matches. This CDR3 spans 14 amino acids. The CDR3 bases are TGTGCCAGCAGCCCTCCGACAGGGGACCACGAGCAGTTCTTC. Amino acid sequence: CASSPPTGDHEQFF.

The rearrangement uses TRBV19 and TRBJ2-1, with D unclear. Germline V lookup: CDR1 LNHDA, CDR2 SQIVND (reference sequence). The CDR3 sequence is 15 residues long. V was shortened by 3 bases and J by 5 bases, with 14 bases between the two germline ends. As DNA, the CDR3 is TGTGCCAGTAGTATCGACTCCAATTGGGACAATGAGCAGTTCTTC. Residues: CASSIDSNWDNEQFF.

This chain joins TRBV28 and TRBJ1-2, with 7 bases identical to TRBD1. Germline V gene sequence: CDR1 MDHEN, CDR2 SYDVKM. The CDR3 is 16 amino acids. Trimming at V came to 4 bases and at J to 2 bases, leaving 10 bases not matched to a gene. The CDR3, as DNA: TGTGCCAGCAGTTCCGCTTCCGACAGGGCGAACTATGGCTACACCTTC. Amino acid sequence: CASSSASDRANYGYTF.

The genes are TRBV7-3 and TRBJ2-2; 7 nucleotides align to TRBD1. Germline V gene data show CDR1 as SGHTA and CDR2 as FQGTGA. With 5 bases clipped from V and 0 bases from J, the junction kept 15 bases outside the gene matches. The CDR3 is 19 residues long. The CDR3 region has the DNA TGTGCCAGCAGCCCCCGGGAAGGGGGCCCCAGACCGAACACCGGGGAGCTGTTTTTT. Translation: CASSPREGGPRPNTGELFF.

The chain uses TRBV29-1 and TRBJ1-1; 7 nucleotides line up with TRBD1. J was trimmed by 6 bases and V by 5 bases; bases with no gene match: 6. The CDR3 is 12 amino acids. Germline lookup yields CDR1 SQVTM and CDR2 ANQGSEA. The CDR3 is CSVTGTVPEAFF. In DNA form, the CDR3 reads TGCAGCGTTACAGGGACAGTCCCTGAAGCTTTCTTT.

CDR3 sequence: CAIPEAMRAKNIQYF. DNA for the CDR3: TGTGCCATCCCTGAAGCCATGAGGGCCAAAAACATTCAGTACTTC. The V and J genes are TRBV10-3 and TRBJ2-4; no clear D. The V end lost 8 bases, the J end lost 1 base, and 15 bases lay between the germline ends. This CDR3 is built from 15 residues. In germline, CDR1 is ENHRY, CDR2 SYGVKD.

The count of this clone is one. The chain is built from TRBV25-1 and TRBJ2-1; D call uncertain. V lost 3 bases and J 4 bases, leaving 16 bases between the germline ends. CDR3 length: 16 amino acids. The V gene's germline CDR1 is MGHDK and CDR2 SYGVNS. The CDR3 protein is CASSDGFVSRYNEQFF. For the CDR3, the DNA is TGTGCCAGCAGTGATGGTTTTGTGAGCCGTTACAATGAGCAGTTCTTC. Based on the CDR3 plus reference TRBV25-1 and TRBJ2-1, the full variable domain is EADIYQTPRYLVIGTGKKITLECSQTMGHDKMYWYQQDPGMELHLIHYSYGVNSTEKGDLSSESTVSRIRTEHFPLTLESARPSHTSQYLCASSDGFVSRYNEQFFGPGTRLTVL.

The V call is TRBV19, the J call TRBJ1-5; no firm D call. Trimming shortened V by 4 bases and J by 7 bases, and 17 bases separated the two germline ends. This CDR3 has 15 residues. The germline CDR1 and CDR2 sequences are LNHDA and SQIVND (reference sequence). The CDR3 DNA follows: TGTGCCAGTAGTAACGACCCCACCGGGGAGCAGCCCCAGCATTTT. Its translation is CASSNDPTGEQPQHF.

The CDR3 region is CAGGGNFNEQFF. The CDR3 coding sequence is TGTGCCGGGGGGGGGAACTTCAATGAGCAGTTCTTC. The rearrangement joins TRBV7-9 to TRBJ2-1, with 7 bases fitting TRBD2. The CDR3 consists of 12 residues. J gave up 6 bases and V 11 bases, and 7 bases lay outside the gene matches. CDR1 is SEHNR, CDR2 FQNEAQ, per germline (reference sequence).

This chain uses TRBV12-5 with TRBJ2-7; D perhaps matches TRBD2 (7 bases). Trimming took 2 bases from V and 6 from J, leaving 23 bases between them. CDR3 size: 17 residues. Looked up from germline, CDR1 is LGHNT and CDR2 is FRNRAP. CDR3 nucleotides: TGTGCTAGTGGTTTGCCTGGTAGGGGGGGGCCTTTTGGCGAGCAGTACTTC. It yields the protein CASGLPGRGGPFGEQYF.

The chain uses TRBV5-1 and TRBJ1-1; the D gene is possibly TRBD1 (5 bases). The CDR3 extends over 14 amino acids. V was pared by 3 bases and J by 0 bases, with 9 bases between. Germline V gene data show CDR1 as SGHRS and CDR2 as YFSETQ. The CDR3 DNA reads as TGCGCCAGCAGCTGGCAGGGCGTGAACACTGAAGCTTTCTTT. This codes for CASSWQGVNTEAFF.

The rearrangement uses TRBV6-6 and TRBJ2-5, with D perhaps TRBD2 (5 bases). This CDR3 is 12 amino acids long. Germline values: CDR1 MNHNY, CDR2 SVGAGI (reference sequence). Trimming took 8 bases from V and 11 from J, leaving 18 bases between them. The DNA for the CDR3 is TGTGCCAGCTTCTCTAGTCCGGACTTACAGTACTTC. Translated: CASFSSPDLQYF.

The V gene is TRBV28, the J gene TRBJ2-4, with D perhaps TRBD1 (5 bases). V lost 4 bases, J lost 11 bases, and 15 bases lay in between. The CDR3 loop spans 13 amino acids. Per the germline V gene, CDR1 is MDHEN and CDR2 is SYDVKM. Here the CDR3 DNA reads TGTGCCAGCAGTTCAGGACATCTGGATCTTCAGTACTTC. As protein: CASSSGHLDLQYF. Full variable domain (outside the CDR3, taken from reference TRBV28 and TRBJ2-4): DVKVTQSSRYLVKRTGEKVFLECVQDMDHENMFWYRQDPGLGLRLIYFSYDVKMKEKGDIPEGYSVSREKKERFSLILESASTNQTSMYLCASSSGHLDLQYFGAGTRLSVL.

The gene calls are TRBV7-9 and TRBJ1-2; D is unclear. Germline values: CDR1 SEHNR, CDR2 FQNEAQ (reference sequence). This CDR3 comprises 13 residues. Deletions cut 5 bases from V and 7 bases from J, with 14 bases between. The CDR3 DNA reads TGTGCCAGCAGCCGAGACCTTGAGGTTGGCTACACCTTC. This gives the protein CASSRDLEVGYTF.

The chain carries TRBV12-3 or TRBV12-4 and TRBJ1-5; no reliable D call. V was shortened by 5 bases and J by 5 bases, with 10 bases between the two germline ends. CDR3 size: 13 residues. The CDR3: CASSVTGYQPQHF. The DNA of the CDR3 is TGTGCCAGCAGTGTCACGGGGTATCAGCCCCAGCATTTT.

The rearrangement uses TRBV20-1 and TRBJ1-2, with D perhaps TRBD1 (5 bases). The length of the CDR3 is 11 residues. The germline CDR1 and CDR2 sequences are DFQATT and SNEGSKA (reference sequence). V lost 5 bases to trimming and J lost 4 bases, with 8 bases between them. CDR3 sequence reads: CSASDSYGYTF. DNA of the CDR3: TGCAGTGCTTCCGACAGCTATGGCTACACCTTC.